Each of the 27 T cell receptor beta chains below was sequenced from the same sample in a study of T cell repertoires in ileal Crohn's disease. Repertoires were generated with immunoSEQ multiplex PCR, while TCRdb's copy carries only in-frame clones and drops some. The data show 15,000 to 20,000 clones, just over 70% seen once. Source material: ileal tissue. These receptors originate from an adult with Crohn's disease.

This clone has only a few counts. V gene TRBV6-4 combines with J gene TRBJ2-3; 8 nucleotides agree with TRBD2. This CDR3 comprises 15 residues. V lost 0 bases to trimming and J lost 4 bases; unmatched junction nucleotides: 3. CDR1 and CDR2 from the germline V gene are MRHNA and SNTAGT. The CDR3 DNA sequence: TGTGCCAGCAGTGACTCGGCGGGAGGATCAGATACGCAGTATTTT. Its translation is CASSDSAGGSDTQYF.

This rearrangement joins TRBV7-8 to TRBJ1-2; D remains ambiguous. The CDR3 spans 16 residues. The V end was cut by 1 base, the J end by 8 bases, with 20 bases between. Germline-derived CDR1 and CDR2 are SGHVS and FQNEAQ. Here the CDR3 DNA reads TGTGCCAGCAGCTTAGGCCCCGGAGCAAGTCCCCAAGGCTACACCTTC. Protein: CASSLGPGASPQGYTF.

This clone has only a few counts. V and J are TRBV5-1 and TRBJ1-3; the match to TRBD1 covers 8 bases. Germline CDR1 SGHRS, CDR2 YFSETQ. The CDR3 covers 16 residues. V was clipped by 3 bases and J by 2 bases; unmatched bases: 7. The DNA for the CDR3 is TGCGCCAGCAGCTCGGACAGGGTACAAACTGGAAACACCATATATTTT. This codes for CASSSDRVQTGNTIYF.

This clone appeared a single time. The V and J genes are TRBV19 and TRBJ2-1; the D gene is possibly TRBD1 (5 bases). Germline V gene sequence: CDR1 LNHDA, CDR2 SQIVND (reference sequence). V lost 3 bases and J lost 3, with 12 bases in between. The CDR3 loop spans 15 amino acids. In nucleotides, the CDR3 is TGTGCCAGTAGTATCCATCTTGACAGCTACAATGAGCAGTTCTTC. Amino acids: CASSIHLDSYNEQFF.

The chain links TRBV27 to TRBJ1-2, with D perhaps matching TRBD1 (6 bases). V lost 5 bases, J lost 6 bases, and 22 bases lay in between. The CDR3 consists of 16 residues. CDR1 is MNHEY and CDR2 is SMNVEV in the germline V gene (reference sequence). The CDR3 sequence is CASSQMSTGPSHGYTF. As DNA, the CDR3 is TGTGCCAGCAGTCAAATGTCGACAGGCCCATCTCATGGCTACACCTTC.

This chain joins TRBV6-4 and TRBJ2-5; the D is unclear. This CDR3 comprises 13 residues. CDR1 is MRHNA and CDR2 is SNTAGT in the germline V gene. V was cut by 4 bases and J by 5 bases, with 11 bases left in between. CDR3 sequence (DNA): TGTGCCAGCAGTGTGTCTCCACGGGAGACCCAGTACTTC. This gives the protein CASSVSPRETQYF.

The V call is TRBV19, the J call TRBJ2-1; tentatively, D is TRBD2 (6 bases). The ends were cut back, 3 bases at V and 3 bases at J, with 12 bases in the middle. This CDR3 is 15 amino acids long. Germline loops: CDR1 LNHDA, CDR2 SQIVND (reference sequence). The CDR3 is CASSIALAVYNEQFF. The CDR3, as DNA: TGTGCCAGTAGTATCGCACTAGCAGTCTACAATGAGCAGTTCTTC.

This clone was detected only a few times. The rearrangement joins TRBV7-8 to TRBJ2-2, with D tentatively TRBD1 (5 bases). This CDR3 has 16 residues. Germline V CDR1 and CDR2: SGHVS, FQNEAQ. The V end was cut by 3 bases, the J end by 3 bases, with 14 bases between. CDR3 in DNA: TGTGCCAGCAGCTTGAGGTCCAGGGTGGACACCGGGGAGCTGTTTTTT. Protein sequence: CASSLRSRVDTGELFF.

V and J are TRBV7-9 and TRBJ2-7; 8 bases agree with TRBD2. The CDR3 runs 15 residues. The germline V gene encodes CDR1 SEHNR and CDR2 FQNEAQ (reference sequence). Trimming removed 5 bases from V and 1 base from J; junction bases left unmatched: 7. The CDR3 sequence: CASSPRASGSYEQYF. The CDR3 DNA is TGTGCCAGCAGCCCGAGAGCTAGCGGGTCCTACGAGCAGTACTTC.

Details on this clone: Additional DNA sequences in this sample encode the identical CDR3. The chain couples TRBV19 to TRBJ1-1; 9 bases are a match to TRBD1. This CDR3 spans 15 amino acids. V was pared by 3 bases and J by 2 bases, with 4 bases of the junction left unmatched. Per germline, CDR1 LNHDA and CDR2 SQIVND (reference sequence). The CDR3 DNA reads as TGTGCCAGTAGTATCACGGGACAGGGAAACACTGAAGCTTTCTTT. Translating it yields CASSITGQGNTEAFF.

The CDR3 DNA reads as TGCGCCAGCAGCTTGGCCGTGGACAGCGCCCTCGGAGGGCAGTACTTC. Translating it yields CASSLAVDSALGGQYF. The rearrangement uses TRBV5-1 and TRBJ2-7; a possible D gene is TRBD1 (6 bases). Trimming removed 0 bases at V and 9 bases at J, with 22 bases between. This CDR3 has 16 residues. Looked up from germline, CDR1 is SGHRS and CDR2 is YFSETQ.

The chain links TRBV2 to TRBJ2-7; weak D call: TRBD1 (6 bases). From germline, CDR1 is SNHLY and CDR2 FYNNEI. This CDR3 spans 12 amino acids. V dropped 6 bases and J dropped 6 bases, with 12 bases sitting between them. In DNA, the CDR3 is TGTGCCAGCAGGAGGACAGTTGGCGAGCAGTACTTC. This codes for CASRRTVGEQYF.

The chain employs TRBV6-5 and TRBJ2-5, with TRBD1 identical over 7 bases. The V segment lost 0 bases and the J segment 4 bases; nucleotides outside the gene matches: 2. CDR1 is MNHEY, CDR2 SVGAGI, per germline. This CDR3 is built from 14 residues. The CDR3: CASSYSTGRETQYF. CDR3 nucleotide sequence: TGTGCCAGCAGTTACTCGACAGGGCGAGAGACCCAGTACTTC.

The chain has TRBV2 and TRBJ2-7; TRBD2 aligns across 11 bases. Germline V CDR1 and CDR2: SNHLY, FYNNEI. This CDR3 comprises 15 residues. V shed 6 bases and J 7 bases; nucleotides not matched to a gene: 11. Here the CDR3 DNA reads TGTGCCAGCAGCCAAGAACTAGCGGGAGTGCGGGAGCAGTACTTC. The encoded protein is CASSQELAGVREQYF.

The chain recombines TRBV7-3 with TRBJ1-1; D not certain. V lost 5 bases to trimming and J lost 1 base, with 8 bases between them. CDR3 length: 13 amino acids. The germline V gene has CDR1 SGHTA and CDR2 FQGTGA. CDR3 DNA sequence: TGTGCCAGCAGCCCACAACCGAACACTGAAGCTTTCTTT. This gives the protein CASSPQPNTEAFF.

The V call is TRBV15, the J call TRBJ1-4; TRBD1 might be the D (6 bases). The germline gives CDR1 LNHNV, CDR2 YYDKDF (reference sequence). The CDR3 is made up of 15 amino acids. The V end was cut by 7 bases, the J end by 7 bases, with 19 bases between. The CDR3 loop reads CATNPTGGGGEKLFF. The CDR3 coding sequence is TGTGCCACCAACCCGACAGGAGGGGGGGGTGAAAAACTGTTTTTT.

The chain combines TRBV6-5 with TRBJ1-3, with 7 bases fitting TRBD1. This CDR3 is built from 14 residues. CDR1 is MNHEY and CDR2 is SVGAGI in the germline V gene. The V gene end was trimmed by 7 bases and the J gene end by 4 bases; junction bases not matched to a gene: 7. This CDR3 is CASTTGDSGNTIYF. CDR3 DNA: TGTGCCAGCACTACAGGGGACTCCGGAAACACCATATATTTT.

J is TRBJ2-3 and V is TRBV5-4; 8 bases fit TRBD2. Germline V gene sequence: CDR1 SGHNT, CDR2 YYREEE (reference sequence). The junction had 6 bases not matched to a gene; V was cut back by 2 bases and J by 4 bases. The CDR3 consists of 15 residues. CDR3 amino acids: CASSFRSGGADTQYF. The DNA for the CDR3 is TGTGCCAGCAGCTTTCGTTCCGGGGGGGCAGATACGCAGTATTTT.

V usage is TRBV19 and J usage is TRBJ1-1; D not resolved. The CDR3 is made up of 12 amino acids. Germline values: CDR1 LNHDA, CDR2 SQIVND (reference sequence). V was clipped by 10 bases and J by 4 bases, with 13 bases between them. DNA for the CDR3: TGTGCCACCGCGGCCCGGGGCACTGAAGCTTTCTTT. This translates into CATAARGTEAFF.

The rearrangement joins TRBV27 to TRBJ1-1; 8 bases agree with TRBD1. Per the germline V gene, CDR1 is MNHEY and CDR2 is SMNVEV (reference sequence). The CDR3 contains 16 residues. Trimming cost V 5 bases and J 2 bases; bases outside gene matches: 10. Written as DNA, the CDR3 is TGTGCCAGCAGTCGATGGACAGGGAGATCCAACACTGAAGCTTTCTTT. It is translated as CASSRWTGRSNTEAFF.

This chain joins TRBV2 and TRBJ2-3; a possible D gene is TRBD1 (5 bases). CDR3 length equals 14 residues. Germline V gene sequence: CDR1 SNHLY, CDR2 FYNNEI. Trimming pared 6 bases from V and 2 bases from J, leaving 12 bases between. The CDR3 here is CASSTVRATDTQYF. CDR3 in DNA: TGTGCCAGCAGCACTGTCAGGGCCACAGATACGCAGTATTTT.

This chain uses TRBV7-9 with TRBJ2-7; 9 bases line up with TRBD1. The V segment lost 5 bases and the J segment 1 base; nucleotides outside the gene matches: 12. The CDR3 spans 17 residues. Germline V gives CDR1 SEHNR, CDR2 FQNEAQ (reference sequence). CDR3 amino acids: CASSRTGGQSYSYEQYF. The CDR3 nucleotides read TGTGCCAGCAGCCGAACAGGGGGCCAGTCCTATTCCTACGAGCAGTACTTC.

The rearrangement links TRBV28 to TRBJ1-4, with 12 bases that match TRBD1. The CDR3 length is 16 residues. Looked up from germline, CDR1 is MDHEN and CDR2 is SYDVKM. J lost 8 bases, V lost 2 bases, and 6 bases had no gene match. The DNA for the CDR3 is TGTGCCAGCAGTTTAGGGGGACAGGGGGCGAGAGAAAAACTGTTTTTT. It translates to CASSLGGQGAREKLFF.

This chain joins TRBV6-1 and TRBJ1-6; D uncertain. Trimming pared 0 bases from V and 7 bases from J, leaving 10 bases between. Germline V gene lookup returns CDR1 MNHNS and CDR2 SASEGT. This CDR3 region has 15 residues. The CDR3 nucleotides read TGTGCCAGCAGTGAAGCGCTGGGAGGGAATTCACCCCTCCACTTT. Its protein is CASSEALGGNSPLHF.

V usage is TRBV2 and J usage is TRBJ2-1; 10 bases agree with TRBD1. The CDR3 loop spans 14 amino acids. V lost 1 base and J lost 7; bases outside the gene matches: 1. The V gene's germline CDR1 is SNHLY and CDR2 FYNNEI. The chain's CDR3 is CASSEGTGGNEQFF. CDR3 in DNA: TGTGCCAGCAGTGAAGGGACAGGGGGGAATGAGCAGTTCTTC.

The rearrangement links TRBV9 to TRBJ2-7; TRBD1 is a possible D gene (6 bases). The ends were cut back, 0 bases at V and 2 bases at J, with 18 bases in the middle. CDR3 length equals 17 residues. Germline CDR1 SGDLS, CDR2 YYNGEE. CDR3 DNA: TGTGCCAGCAGCGTAGTATTAGGGGGTTGGGGCGCCTACGAGCAGTACTTC. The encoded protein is CASSVVLGGWGAYEQYF.

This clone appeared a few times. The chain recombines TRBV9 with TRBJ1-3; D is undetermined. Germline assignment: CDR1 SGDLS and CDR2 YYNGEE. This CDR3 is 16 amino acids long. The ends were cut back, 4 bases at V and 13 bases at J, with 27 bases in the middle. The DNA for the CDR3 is TGTGCCAGCAGCTTGAAAGGGAGTTCTCACTCTTCGGGTATATATTTT. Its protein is CASSLKGSSHSSGIYF. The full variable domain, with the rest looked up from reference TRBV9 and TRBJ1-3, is DSGVTQTPKHLITATGQRVTLRCSPRSGDLSVYWYQQSLDQGLQFLIQYYNGEERAKGNILERFSAQQFPDLHSELNLSSLELGDSALYFCASSLKGSSHSSGIYFGEGSWLTVV.